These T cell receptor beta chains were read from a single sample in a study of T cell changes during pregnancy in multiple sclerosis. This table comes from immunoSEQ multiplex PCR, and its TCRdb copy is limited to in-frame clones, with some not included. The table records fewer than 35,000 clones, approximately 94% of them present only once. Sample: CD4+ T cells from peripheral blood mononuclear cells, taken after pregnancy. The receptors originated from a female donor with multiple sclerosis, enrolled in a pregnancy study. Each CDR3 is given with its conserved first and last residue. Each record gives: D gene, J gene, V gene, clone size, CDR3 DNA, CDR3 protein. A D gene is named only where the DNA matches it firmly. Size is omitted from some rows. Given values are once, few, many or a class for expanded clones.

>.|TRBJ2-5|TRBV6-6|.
TGTGCCAGCAGGAGAGGTGAGACCCAGTACTTC
CASRRGETQYF
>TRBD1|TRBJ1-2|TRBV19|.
TGTACCAGTAGTCCCTCCCGGGACAGCTATGGCTACACCTTC
CTSSPSRDSYGYTF
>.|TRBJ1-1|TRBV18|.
TGTGCCAGCTCCTCGGGAGGGACTGAAGCTTTCTTT
CASSSGGTEAFF
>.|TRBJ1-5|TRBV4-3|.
TGCGCCAGCAGCCAAGATAACAACAGAGCAAATCAGCCCCAGCATTTT
CASSQDNNRANQPQHF
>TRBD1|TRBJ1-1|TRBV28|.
TGTGCCAGCACCGGGACAGATCAGAACACTGAAGCTTTCTTT
CASTGTDQNTEAFF
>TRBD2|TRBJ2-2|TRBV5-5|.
TGTGCCAGCAGCCTAGCGGGAAGACTAGCGGGAGTGCCCACCGGGGAGCTGTTTTTT
CASSLAGRLAGVPTGELFF
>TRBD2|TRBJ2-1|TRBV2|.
TGTGCCAGCAGTGGTCGGGGGGGCGAGCGGAATGAGCAGTTCTTC
CASSGRGGERNEQFF
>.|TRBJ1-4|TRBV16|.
TGTGCCAGCAGCCAAAAGGGGTACGGTGAAAAACTGTTTTTT
CASSQKGYGEKLFF
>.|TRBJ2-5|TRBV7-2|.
TGTGCCAGCAGCCAGAGGGAGACCCAGTACTTC
CASSQRETQYF
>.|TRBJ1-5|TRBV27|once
TGTGCCAGCACTAAGTTCAAGGGATCGGGAAAGATTCCGGGCAATCAGCCCCAGCATTTT
CASTKFKGSGKIPGNQPQHF
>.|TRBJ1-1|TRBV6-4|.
TGTGCCAGCAGTGCAACTTGGACAGCTGAAGCTTTCTTT
CASSATWTAEAFF
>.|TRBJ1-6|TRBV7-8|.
TGTGCCAGCAGCTTAAGGGGCAATTCACCCCTCCACTTT
CASSLRGNSPLHF
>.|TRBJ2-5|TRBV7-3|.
TGTGCCAGCAGCTTAACAGGGAGCCCTCAAGAGACCCAGTACTTC
CASSLTGSPQETQYF
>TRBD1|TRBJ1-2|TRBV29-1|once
TGCAGCGTTGGGGACAGCCTGGGATATGGCTACACCTTC
CSVGDSLGYGYTF
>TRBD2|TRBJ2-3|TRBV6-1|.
TGTGCCAGCAGTCATCCGGGACTAGCATCAGATACGCAGTATTTT
CASSHPGLASDTQYF
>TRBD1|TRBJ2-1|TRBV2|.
TGTGCCAGCAGAGTCGGGACAGACAATGAGCAGTTCTTC
CASRVGTDNEQFF
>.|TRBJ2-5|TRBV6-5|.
TGTGCCACCGAGGGGGATCAAGAGACCCAGTACTTC
CATEGDQETQYF
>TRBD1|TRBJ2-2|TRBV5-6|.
TGTGCCAGCAGCTTGCGGCCAGGACAGGGCACCGGGGAGCTGTTTTTT
CASSLRPGQGTGELFF
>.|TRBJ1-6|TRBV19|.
TGTGCCAGTAGTTCCGTGGCGGATAATTCACCCCTCCACTTT
CASSSVADNSPLHF
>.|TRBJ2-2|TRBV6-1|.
TGTGCCCACACTATCTCGGGAAACACCGGGGAGCTGTTTTTT
CAHTISGNTGELFF
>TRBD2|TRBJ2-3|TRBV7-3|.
TGTGCCAGCAGGCTAGCGGGGAACCTTGACACAGATACGCAGTATTTT
CASRLAGNLDTDTQYF
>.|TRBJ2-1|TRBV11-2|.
TGTGCCAGCAGGTTCACAGTTAACCCCTTTAATGAGCAGTTCTTC
CASRFTVNPFNEQFF
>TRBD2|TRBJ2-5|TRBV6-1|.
TGTGCCAGCAGTAGTCTAGCGGGGAACCAAGAGACCCAGTACTTC
CASSSLAGNQETQYF
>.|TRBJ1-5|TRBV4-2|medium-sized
TGTGCCAGCAGCCCTAGCGCGGGCACGAATCAGCCCCAGCATTTT
CASSPSAGTNQPQHF